This T cell receptor beta chain was identified in a study of monozygotic twins with inflammatory bowel disease. Germline CDR1 SGHRS, CDR2 YFSETQ. The CDR3 contains 14 residues. Study outcomes and limitations: Perhaps reflecting limited power, concordant and discordant twins did not differ in repertoire similarity.

Template switching added UMIs carrying a 6-nucleotide sample barcode. TCRdb derives one entry per CDR3 protein from the 5' RACE reads, leaving out DNA. Its table lists some 160,000 distinct CDR3 sequences. Comments on this clonotype: Its antigen is not known.

One blood sample of 2 to 2.5 ml was taken from each donor. The specimen sequenced was blood. This clonotype was obtained from a human donor with ulcerative colitis or Crohn's disease, or a healthy co-twin of an affected twin (not recorded which). The chain has TRBV5-1 and TRBJ1-1; TCRdb picks TRBD1, but there is no DNA to check that call. The CDR3 is CASSIRDRVTEAFF.